This T cell receptor (beta chain) was found in a study of Graves' ophthalmopathy and Graves' hyperthyroidism. Turning to the study itself: Peripheral blood (taken before any treatment) was collected at initial diagnosis.

The germline CDR1 and CDR2 sequences are SGHRS and YFSETQ. Trimming at V came to 3 bases and at J to 6 bases, leaving 8 bases not matched to a gene. The CDR3 loop spans 15 amino acids. Those donors who had ophthalmopathy presented with moderate-to-severe activity, a CAS of ≥3, a NOSPECS of ≥4 and a duration under 3 months. Amplification from RNA transcripts yielded the TCR beta CDR3 regions. After a first-round RT-PCR with HTBI primers, a second-round multiplex PCR was run. One entry per CDR3 protein results from TCRdb running MiXCR on the multiplex PCR reads. Among 650,000 to 900,000 distinct CDR3 sequences listed, 40% were seen once.

The J gene is TRBJ2-7, the V gene TRBV5-1; TRBD1 matches 11 bases. The sequencing input was peripheral blood. The receptor's source is an adult man with Graves' ophthalmopathy. Here the CDR3 DNA reads TGCGCCAGCAGCTCGGGGACAGGGGGAAAGGCCGAGCAGTACTTC. Translating gives CASSSGTGGKAEQYF. The full variable domain, its missing parts supplied by reference TRBV5-1 and TRBJ2-7, is KAGVTQTPRYLIKTRGQQVTLSCSPISGHRSVSWYQQTPGQGLQFLFEYFSETQRNKGNFPGRFSGRQFSNSRSEMNVSTLELGDSALYLCASSSGTGGKAEQYFGPGTRLTVT.